This T cell receptor (beta chain) derives from a study of blood T cell repertoires in COVID-19. Trimming removed 6 bases from V and 4 bases from J; junction bases left unmatched: 13. Germline CDR1 and CDR2: SGHRS and YFSETQ. The CDR3 has 16 residues. Here immunoSEQ multiplex PCR was the method, and the copy in TCRdb shows in-frame clones only, minus some. The table has around 230,000 clones, around 83% seen once; the top ten hold about 8.9%. The receptor was isolated from a woman between 45 and 65 years old with acute or convalescent COVID-19. The sequencing input was peripheral blood. The V call is TRBV5-1, the J call TRBJ2-1; TRBD2 aligns across 7 bases. The CDR3 DNA is TGCGCCAGCAATCCTACGGGGGAGGGCCTATACAATGAGCAGTTCTTC. It specifies CASNPTGEGLYNEQFF.